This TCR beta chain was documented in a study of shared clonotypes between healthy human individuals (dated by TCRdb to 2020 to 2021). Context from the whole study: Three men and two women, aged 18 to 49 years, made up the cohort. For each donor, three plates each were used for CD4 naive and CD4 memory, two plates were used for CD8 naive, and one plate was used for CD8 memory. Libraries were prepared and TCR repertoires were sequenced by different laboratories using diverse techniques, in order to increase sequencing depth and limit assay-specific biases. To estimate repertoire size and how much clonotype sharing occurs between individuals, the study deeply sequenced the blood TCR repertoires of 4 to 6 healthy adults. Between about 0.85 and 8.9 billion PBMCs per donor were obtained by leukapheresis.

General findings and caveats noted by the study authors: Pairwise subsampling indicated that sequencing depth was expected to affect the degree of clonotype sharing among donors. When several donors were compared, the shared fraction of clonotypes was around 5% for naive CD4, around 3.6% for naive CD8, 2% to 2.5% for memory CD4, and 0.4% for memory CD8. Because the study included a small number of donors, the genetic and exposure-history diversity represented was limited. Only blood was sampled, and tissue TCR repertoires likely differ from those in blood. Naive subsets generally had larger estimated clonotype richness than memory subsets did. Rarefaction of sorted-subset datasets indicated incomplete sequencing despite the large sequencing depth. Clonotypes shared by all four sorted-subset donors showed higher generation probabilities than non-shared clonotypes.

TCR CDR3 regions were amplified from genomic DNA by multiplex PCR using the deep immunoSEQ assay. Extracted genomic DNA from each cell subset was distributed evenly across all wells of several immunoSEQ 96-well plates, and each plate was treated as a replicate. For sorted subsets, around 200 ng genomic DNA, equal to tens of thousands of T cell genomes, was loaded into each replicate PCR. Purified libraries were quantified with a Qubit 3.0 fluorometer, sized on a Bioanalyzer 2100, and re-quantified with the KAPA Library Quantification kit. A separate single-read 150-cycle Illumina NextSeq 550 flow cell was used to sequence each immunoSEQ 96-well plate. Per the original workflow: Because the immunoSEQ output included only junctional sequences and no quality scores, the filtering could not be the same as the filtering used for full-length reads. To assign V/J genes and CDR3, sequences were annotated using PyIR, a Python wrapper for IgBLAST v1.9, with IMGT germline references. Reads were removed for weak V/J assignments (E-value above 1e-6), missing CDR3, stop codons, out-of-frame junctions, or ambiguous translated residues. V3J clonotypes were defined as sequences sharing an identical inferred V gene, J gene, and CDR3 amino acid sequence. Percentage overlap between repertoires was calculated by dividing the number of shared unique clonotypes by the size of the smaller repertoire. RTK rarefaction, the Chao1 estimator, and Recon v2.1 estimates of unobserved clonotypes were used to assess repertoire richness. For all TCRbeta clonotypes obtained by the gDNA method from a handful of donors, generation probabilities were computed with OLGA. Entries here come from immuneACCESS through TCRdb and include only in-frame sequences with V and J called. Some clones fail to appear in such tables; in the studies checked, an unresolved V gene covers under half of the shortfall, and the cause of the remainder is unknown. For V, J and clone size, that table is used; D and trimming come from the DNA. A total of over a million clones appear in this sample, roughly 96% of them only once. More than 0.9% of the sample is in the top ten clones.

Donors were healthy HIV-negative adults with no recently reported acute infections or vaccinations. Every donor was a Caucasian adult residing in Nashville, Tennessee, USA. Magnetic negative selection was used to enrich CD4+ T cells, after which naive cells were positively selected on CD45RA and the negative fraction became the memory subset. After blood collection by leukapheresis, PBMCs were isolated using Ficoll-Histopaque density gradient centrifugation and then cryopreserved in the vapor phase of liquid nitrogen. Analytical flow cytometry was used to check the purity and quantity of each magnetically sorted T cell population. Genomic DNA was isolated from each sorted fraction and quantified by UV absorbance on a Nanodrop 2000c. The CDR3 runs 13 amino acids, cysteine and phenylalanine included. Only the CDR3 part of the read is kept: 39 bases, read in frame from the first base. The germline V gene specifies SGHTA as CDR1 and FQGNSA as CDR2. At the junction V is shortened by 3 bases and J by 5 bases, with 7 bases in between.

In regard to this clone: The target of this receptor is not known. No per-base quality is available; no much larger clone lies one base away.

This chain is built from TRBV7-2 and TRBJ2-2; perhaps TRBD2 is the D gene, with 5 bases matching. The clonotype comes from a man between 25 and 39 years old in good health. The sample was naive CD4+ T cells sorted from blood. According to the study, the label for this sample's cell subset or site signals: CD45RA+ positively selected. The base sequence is TGTGCCAGCAGCTTGGGGAGAACCGGGGAGCTGTTTTTT. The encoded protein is CASSLGRTGELFF.